This T cell receptor (beta chain) was recorded in a study of shared clonotypes between healthy human individuals. Study observations and caveats: Larger richness was generally estimated for naive than memory subsets.

Some clones are missing from TCRdb's copy, which holds only in-frame ones; the method was immunoSEQ multiplex PCR. The repertoire holds over 850,000 clones, approximately 80% seen once, with approximately 0.52% in the top ten. This clone was seen repeatedly, ten times or more. The antigen is undetermined. All of the donors resided in Nashville, Tennessee, and each was a Caucasian adult. Both subsets, CD45RA+ naive and CD45RA-negative memory, were split from the CD4+ cells. CDR1 and CDR2 (germline): SNHLY, FYNNEI. This CDR3 contains 13 residues. V was cut by 4 bases and J by 0 bases, with 6 bases left in between.

The chain combines TRBV2 with TRBJ1-2; D remains ambiguous. Source material: memory CD4+ T cells from PBMCs. Subset meaning: CD45RA-negative fraction. The TCR was taken from a man in his late teens or twenties in good health. Some clones in this sample may be carry-over from other donors' samples. CDR3 sequence: CASSVDSNYGYTF. For the CDR3, the DNA is TGTGCCAGCAGTGTCGACTCTAACTATGGCTACACCTTC.